The present entry profiles one T cell receptor (beta chain) with its context. Other DNA sequences of this sample code for an identical CDR3. This entry comes from a study of blood T cell repertoires in COVID-19. Study-wide context: T cells, B-cell-depleted T cells, or PBMCs supplied cDNA or gDNA.

Authors' analysis steps: The authors estimated nucleated cell counts from reference gene primer amplification. Assay used: immunoSEQ multiplex PCR; TCRdb lists only in-frame clones, some missing. V and J calls and clone size follow that table, whereas D and trimming were derived from the DNA. The sample consists of about 260,000 clones, 88% of them appearing once. V was pared by 2 bases and J by 1 base, with 3 bases of the junction left unmatched. Germline CDR1 is SGHRS and CDR2 is YFSETQ. This CDR3 spans 15 amino acids. Resolution of symptoms, clearance, or two negative PCRs was present in recovered Cohort 3 donors.

This TCR was sampled from a woman aged 45-60 years who had recovered from COVID-19. V usage is TRBV5-1 and J usage is TRBJ1-1, with TRBD1 matching 9 bases. Sequenced input: PBMCs or T cells enriched from blood (not recorded which). CDR3 DNA sequence: TGCGCCAGCAGCTTACAGGGGGCCAAGAACACTGAAGCTTTCTTT. The encoded protein is CASSLQGAKNTEAFF. The whole variable domain, filled in from reference TRBV5-1 and TRBJ1-1, reads KAGVTQTPRYLIKTRGQQVTLSCSPISGHRSVSWYQQTPGQGLQFLFEYFSETQRNKGNFPGRFSGRQFSNSRSEMNVSTLELGDSALYLCASSLQGAKNTEAFFGQGTRLTVV.